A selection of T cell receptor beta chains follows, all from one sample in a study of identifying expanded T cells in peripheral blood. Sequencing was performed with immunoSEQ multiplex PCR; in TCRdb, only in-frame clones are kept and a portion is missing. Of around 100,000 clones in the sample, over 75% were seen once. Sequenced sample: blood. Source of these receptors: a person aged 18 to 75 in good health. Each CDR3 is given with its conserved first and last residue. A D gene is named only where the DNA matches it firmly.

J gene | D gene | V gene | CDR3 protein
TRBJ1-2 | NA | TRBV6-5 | CASSYLGGGGWDGYTF
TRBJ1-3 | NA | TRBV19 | CARPFTGNAGNTIYF
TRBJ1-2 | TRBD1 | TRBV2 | CASMRQGIFYGYTF
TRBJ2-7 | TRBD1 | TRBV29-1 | CSVETGRTSYEQYF
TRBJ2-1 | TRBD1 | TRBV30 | CAWDREGYNEQFF
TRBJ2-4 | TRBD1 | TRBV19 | CASSMTGGNIQYF
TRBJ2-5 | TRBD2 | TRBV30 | CAWIGGGSQETQYF
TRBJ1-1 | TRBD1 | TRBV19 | CASSEDRALGGMNTEAFF
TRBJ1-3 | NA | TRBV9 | CASSATGASGNTIYF
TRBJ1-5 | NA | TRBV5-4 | CASSLSGANQPQHF
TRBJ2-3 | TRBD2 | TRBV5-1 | CASSGLVLTDTQYF
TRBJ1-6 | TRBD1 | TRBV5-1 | CASSGDRGGSPLHF
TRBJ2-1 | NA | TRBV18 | CASSRISYNEQFF
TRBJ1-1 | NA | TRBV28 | CASSLRQGIMNTEAFF
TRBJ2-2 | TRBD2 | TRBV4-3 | CASSQVLAGVGELFF
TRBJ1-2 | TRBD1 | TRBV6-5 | CASSYSGQGDNYGYTF
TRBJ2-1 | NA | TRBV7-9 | CASSLAALGPNEQFF
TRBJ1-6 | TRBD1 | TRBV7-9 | CASSLGAGGIPLHF
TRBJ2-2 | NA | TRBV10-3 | CAISGRGDTGELFF
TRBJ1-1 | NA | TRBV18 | CASSFGETNTEAFF
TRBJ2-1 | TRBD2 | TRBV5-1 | CASSVSGRADNEQFF
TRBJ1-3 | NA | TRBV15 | CATSRDTRQTSGNTIYF
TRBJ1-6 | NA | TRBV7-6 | CASSPRLGWGNSPLHF
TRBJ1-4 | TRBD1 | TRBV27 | CASSPRQGGNEKLFF
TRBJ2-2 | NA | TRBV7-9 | CASWTVRTGELFF
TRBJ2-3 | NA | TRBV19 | CATRAGYRTDTQYF
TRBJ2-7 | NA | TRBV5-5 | CASSLEPYEQYF
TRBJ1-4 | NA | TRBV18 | CASSPRQGKDEKLFF
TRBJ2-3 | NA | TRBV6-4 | CASSDSQVTDTQYF
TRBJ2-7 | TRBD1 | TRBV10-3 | CAIKGQPGQGVEQYF
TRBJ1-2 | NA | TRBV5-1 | CASSLSGVEIYGYTF